The 5 T cell receptor beta chains below come from one sample, sequenced in a study of human T cells and chemical hapten exposure. Specified time point: pre-sensitization, week 0. Treatment defined: therapeutic diphenylcyclopropenone sensitization with weekly scalp DPC. MiXCR, applied by TCRdb to the RACE reads, yields one record per CDR3 protein. The sample shows under 100,000 distinct CDR3 sequences, about 9% of them seen only once. The sequencing here drew on whole blood, taken in connection with sensitization to the hapten diphenylcyclopropenone (DPC). These receptor sequences come from a man aged 40-49 years with alopecia areata. Some clones in this sample may be carry-over from other donors' samples.

V and J are TRBV5-4 and TRBJ2-1; D not resolved. CDR1 and CDR2 (germline): SGHNT, YYREEE (reference sequence). V was trimmed by 4 bases and J by 4 bases, leaving 18 bases between them. The CDR3 extends over 16 amino acids. Written as DNA, the CDR3 is TGTGCCAGCAGCCCGAAGAGACTGTCCGATTACAATGAGCAGTTCTTC. Translation gives CASSPKRLSDYNEQFF.

Sample share makes this clonotype medium-sized (0.01 to 0.1%). The chain has TRBV6-2 or TRBV6-3 and TRBJ1-2; D may be TRBD1 (5 bases). The CDR3 sequence is 13 residues long. The V gene's germline CDR1 is MNHEY and CDR2 SVGEGT. Trimming removed 6 bases at V and 8 bases at J, with 16 bases between. CDR3 nucleotide sequence: TGTGCCAGCAGCTACCAGGGAATCGGCGGCTACACCTTC. Translation: CASSYQGIGGYTF.

This clonotype showed up many times. The chain uses TRBV2 and TRBJ1-3, with D uncertain. CDR1 and CDR2 (germline): SNHLY, FYNNEI. There are 13 residues in the CDR3. V lost 6 bases, J lost 1 base, and 7 bases lay in between. This chain's CDR3 is CASRRGSGNTIYF. The DNA for the CDR3 is TGTGCCAGCAGACGGGGTTCTGGAAACACCATATATTTT.

In this sample, this clonotype turned up many times. The chain uses TRBV7-9 and TRBJ1-6, with 8 bases identical to TRBD1. Germline assignment: CDR1 SEHNR and CDR2 FQNEAQ (reference sequence). This CDR3 spans 16 amino acids. J gave up 4 bases and V 3 bases, and 5 bases lay outside the gene matches. The CDR3, as DNA: TGTGCCAGCAGCTTTGACAGGGGACTATATAATTCACCCCTCCACTTT. This translates into CASSFDRGLYNSPLHF.

This clonotype was observed many times. The V gene is TRBV24-1, the J gene TRBJ1-5; D is perhaps TRBD1 (5 bases). V was shortened by 3 bases and J by 7 bases, with 12 bases between the two germline ends. CDR1 is KGHDR and CDR2 is SFDVKD in the germline V gene. The CDR3 covers 14 residues. The CDR3 coding sequence is TGTGCCACCAGTGATCGGAGGGGCGGCCAGCCCCAGCATTTT. Protein product: CATSDRRGGQPQHF.